This TCR beta chain is from a study of cytomegalovirus exposure and HLA in healthy donors. Study findings and constraints: No immune exposure information besides CMV serostatus was available.

A word on this clone: Its antigen is still unknown.

CDR1 is SGHTA, CDR2 FQGNSA, per germline. CDR3 length: 15 amino acids. The J segment lost 2 bases and the V segment lost 5 bases, leaving 6 bases of the junction unmatched. The PCR was carried out with 60 Vbeta primers and 13 Jbeta primers. Assay: immunoSEQ multiplex PCR; the TCRdb copy retains only in-frame clones and omits some. The sample lists 200,000 to 250,000 clones, roughly 89% occurring once. The TCR sequence derives from a woman aged 18-29 years in good health and CMV-seronegative. The chain couples TRBV7-2 to TRBJ2-1; 7 bases fit TRBD2. Material for sequencing was PBMCs. Here the CDR3 reads CASSQGGVPYNEQFF. The CDR3 nucleotides are TGTGCCAGCAGCCAGGGAGGGGTACCCTACAATGAGCAGTTCTTC.